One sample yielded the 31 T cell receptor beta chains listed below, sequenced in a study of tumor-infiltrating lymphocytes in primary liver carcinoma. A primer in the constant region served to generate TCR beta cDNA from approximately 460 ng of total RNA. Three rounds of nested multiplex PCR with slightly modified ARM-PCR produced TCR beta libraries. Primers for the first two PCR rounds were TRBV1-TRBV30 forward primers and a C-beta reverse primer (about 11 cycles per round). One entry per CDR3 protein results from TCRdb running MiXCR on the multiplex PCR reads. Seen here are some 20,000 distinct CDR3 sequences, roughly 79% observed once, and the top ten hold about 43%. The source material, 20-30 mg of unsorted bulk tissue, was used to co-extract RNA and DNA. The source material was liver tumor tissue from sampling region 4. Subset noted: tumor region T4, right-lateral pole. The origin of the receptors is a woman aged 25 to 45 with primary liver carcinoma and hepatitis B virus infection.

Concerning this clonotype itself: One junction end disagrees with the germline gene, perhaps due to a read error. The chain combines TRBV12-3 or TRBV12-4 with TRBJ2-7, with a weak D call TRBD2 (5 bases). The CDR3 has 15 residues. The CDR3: CVSLQSGTEGYEQYF. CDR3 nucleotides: TGTGTCAGCCTACAATCCGGCACAGAGGGTTACGAGCAGTACTTC.

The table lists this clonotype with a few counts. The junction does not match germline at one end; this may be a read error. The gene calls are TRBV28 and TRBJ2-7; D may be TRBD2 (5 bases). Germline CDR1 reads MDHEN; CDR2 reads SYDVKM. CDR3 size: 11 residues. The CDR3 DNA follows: TGCACCAGCAGTCCCGGGGACGAGCAGTACTTC. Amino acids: CTSSPGDEQYF.

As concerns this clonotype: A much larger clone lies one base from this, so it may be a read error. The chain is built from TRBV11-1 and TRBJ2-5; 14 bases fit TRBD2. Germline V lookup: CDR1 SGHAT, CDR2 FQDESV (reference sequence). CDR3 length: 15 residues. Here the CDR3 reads CASNLTGLAGESHYF. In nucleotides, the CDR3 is TGTGCCAGCAACCTCACGGGACTAGCGGGAGAGTCCCATTACTTC.

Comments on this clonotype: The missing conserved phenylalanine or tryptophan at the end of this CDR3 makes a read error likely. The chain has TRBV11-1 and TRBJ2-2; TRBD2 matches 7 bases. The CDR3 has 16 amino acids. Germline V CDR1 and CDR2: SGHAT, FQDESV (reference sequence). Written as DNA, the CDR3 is TGTACCAGCAGCACGGTTATCGCGGGAGTGTCCGGGGAGCTGTTTTCT. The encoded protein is CTSSTVIAGVSGELFS.

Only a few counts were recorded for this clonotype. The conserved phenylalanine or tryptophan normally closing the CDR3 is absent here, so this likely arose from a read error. The CDR3 DNA follows: TGTGCCATCAGTACCGACAGGGGGCTGACTCAGTACCTC. It codes for CAISTDRGLTQYL. This sequence joins TRBV6-5 and TRBJ2-5; 10 bases map to TRBD1. CDR3 length: 13 residues. CDR1 and CDR2 from the germline V gene are MNHEY and SVGAGI.

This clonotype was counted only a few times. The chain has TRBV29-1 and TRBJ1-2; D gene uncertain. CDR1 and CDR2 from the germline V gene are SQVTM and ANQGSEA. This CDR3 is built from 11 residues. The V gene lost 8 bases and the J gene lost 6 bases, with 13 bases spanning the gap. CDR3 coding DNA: TGCAGCATTGTAGTGGTAAATGGCTACACCTTC. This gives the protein CSIVVVNGYTF.

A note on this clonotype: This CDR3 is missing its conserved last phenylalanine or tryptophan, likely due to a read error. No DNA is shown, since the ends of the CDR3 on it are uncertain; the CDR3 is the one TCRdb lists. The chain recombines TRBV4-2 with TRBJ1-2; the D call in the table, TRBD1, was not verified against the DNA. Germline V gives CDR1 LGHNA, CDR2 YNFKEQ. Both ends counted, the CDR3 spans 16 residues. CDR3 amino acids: CTSSQDRQGAGYGYTV.

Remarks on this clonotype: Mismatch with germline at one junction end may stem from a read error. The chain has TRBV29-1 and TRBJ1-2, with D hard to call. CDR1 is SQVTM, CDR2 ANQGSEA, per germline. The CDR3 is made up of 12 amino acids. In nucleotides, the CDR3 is TGCAGCGTTTCGGCCAGCCCATATGGCTACATCTTC. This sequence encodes CSVSASPYGYIF.

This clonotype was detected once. CDR3 nucleotides: TGCGCCAGCAGCCAAGGGGGGGCTCCCAATATCGGGGAGCTGTTTTTT. The encoded protein is CASSQGGAPNIGELFF. This chain uses TRBV4-1 with TRBJ2-2, with D perhaps assigned TRBD1 or TRBD2 (6 bases each). Germline assignment: CDR1 MGHRA and CDR2 YSYEKL. The CDR3 has 16 residues. V lost 1 base and J lost 7, with 16 bases in between.

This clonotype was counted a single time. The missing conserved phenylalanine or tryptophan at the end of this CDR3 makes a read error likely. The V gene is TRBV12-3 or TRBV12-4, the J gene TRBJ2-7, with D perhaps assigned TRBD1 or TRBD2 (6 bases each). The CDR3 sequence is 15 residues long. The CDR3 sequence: CTSSFRGQGNHEQYL. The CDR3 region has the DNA TGTACCAGCAGTTTTCGGGGGCAGGGTAATCACGAGCAGTACCTC.

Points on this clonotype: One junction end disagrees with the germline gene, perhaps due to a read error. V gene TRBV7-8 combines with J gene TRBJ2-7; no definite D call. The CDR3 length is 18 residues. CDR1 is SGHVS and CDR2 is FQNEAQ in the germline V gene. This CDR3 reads CAGSSGRVRTMSAYEQYF. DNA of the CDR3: TGTGCCGGCAGCTCGGGTCGCGTTCGTACTATGAGCGCCTACGAGCAGTACTTC.

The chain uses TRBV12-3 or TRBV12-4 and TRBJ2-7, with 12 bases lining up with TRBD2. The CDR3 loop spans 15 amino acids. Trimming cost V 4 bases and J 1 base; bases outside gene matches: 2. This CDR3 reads CASSWTSGESYEQYF. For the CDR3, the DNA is TGTGCCAGCAGTTGGACTAGCGGGGAATCCTACGAGCAGTACTTC.

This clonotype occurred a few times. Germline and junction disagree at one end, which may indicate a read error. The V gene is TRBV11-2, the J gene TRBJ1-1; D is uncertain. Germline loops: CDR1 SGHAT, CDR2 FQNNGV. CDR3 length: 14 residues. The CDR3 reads CASSLNQGNTEAFF. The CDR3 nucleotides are TGTGCCAGCAGCTTAAACCAAGGTAACACTGAAGCATTCTTT.

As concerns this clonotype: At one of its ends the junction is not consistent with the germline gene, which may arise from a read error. CDR3 amino acids: CAGSRESTNTQYF. DNA of the CDR3: TGTGCCGGCAGTAGAGAATCCACAAATACGCAGTATTTT. The rearrangement uses TRBV11-3 and TRBJ2-3; unclear D gene. CDR1 SGHNT and CDR2 YENEEA come from the germline V gene. The CDR3 runs 13 residues.

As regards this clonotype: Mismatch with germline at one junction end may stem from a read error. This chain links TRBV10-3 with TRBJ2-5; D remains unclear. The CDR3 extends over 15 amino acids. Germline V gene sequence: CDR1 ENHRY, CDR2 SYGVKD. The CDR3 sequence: CAISESATSQESQYF. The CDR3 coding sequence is TGTGCCATCAGTGAGTCAGCTACCAGTCAAGAGAGCCAGTACTTC.

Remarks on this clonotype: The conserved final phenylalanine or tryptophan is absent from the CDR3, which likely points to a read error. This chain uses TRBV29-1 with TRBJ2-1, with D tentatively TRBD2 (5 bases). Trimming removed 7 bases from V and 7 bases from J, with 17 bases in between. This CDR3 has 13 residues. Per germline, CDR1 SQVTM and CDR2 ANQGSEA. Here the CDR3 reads CSATRDASNEQFR. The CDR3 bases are TGCAGCGCCACCCGGGATGCTTCGAATGAGCAGTTCCGC.

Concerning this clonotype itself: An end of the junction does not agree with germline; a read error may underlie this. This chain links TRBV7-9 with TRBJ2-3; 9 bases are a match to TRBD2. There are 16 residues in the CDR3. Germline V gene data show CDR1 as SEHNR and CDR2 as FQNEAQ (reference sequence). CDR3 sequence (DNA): TGTGCCAGCAGCCTATCATTAGCGGGAGCCGCAGATACGCAGTTTTTT. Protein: CASSLSLAGAADTQFF.

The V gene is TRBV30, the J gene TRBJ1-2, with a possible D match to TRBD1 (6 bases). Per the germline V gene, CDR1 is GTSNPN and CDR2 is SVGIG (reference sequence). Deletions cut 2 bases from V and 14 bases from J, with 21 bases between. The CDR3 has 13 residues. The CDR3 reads CAWSPAPRMQGTF. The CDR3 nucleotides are TGTGCCTGGAGTCCAGCCCCGAGGATGCAGGGGACCTTC. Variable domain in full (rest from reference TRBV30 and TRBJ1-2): SQTIHQWPATLVQPVGSPLSLECTVEGTSNPNLYWYRQAAGRGLQLLFYSVGIGQISSEVPQNLSASRPQDRQFILSSKKLLLSDSGFYLCAWSPAPRMQGTFGSGTRLTVV.

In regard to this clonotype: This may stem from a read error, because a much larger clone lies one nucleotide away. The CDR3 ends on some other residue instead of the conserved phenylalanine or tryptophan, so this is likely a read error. CDR3 DNA sequence: TGTGCCAGCAGCCGGGTCTTAGGAACGGCTTTCGTT. Its protein is CASSRVLGTAFV. This chain joins TRBV16 and TRBJ1-1; D ambiguous. There are 12 residues in the CDR3. Germline V gene sequence: CDR1 KGHSY, CDR2 FQNENV. V was clipped by 4 bases and J by 11 bases, with 14 bases between them.

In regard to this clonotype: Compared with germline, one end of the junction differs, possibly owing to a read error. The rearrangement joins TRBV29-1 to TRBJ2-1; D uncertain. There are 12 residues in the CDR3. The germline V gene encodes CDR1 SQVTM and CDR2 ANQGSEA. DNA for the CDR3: TGCAGCGCCTTAAGGGAATACAATGAGGAGTTCTTC. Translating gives CSALREYNEEFF.

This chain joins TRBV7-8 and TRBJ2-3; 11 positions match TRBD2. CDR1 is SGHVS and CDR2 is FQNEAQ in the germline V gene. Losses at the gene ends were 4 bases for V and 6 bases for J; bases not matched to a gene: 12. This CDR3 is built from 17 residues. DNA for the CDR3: TGTGCCAGCAGCTCATGCCAACTAGCGGGAGTAAGGGATACGCAGTATTTT. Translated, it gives CASSSCQLAGVRDTQYF.

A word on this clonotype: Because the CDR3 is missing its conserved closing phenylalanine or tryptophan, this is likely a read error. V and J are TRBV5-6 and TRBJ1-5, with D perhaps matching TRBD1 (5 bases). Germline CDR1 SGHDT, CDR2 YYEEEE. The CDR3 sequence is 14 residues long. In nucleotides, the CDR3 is TGTACCAGCAGCGCAGGGAGCAGCAATCAGCCCCAGCATCTT. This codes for CTSSAGSSNQPQHL.

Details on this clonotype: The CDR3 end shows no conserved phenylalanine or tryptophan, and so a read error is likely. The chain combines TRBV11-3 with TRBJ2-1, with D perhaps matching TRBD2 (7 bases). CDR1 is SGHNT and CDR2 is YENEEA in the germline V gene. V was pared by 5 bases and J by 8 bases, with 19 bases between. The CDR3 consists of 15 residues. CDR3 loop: CASSRLAEGGHEQFI. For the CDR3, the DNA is TGTGCCAGCAGCCGTCTAGCGGAGGGGGGGCATGAGCAGTTCATC.

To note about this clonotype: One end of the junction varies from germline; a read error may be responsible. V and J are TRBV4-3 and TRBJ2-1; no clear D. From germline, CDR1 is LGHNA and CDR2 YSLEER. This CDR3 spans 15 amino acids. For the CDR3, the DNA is TGCGCCTGCAACCAAGATCCCCAGCAAAACAATGCGCAGTTCTTC. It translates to CACNQDPQQNNAQFF.

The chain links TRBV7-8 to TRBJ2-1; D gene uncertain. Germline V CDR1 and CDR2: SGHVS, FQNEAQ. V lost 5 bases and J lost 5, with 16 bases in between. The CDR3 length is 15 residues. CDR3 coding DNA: TGTGCCAGCAGCCACTGGGGTTCTAGAGACAATGAGCAGTTCTTC. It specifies CASSHWGSRDNEQFF.

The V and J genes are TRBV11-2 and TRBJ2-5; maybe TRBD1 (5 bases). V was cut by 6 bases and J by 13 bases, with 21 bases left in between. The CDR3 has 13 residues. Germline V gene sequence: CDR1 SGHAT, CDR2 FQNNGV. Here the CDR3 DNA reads TGTGCCAGCAGTCCTAGACAGATAGAGGCCCGGTACTTC. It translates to CASSPRQIEARYF.

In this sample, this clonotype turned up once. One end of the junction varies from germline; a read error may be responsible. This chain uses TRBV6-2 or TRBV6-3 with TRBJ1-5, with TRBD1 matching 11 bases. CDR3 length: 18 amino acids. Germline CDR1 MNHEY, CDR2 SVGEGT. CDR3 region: CASTYRPRTGGSNQPHHF. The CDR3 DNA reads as TGTGCCAGCACTTACCGCCCGCGGACAGGGGGCAGCAATCAGCCCCACCATTTT.

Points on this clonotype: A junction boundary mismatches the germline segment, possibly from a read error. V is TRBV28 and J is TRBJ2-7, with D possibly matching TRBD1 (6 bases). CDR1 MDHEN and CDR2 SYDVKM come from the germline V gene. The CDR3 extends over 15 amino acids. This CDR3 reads CVSSMHPQGFYEQYF. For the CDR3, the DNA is TGTGTCAGCAGTATGCACCCCCAGGGGTTTTACGAGCAGTACTTC. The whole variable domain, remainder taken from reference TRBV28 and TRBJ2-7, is DVKVTQSSRYLVKRTGEKVFLECVQDMDHENMFWYRQDPGLGLRLIYFSYDVKMKEKGDIPEGYSVSREKKERFSLILESASTNQTSMYLCVSSMHPQGFYEQYFGPGTRLTVT.

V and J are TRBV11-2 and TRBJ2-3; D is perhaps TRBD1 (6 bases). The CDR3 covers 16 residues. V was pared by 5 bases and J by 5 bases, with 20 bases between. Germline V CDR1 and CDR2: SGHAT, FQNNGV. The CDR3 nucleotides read TGTGCCAGCAGCCAGACGTTACAGGGAAGGGGAGATACGCAGTATTTT. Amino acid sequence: CASSQTLQGRGDTQYF.

CDR3 coding DNA: TGCGCCGGCGGCCACACAGACTTGGTCAATGAGCAGTTCTTC. Protein product: CAGGHTDLVNEQFF. The chain carries TRBV4-3 and TRBJ2-1; D gene unclear. The CDR3 consists of 14 residues. V lost 11 bases, J lost 6 bases, and 20 bases lay in between. Germline assignment: CDR1 LGHNA and CDR2 YSLEER.

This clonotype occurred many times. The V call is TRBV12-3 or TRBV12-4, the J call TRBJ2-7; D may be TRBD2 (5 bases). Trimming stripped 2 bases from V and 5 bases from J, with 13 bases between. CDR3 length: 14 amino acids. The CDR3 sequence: CASSLHGEGNEQYF. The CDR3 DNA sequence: TGTGCCAGCAGTTTACATGGAGAGGGCAACGAGCAGTACTTC.